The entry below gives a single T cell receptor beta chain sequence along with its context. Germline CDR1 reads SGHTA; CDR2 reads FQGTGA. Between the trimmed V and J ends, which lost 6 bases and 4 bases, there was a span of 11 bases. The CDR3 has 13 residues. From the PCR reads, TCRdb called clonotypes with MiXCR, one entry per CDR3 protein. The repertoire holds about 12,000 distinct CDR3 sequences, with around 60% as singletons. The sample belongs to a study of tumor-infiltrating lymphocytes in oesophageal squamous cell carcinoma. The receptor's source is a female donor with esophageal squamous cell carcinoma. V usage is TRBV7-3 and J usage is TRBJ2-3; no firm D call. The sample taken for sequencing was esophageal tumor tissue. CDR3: CASRAVTSDTQYF. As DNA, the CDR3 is TGTGCCAGCAGGGCAGTAACGTCAGATACGCAGTATTTT.